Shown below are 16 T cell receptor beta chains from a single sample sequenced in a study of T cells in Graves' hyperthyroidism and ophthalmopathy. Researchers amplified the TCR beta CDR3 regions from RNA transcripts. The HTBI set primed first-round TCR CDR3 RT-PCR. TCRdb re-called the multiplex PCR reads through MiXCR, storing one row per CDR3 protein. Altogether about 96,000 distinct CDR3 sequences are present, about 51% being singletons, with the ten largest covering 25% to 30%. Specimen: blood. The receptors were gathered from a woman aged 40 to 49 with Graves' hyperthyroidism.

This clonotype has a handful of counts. CDR3 in amino acids: CSARDLTSGIVGEQYF. CDR3 sequence (DNA): TGCAGTGCTAGAGATCTTACTAGCGGGATCGTCGGCGAGCAGTACTTC. The chain employs TRBV20-1 and TRBJ2-7; 10 bases are shared with TRBD2. The CDR3 length is 16 residues. CDR1 and CDR2 (germline): DFQATT, SNEGSKA (reference sequence). With V trimmed by 0 bases and J by 6 bases, 11 bases remained unmatched.

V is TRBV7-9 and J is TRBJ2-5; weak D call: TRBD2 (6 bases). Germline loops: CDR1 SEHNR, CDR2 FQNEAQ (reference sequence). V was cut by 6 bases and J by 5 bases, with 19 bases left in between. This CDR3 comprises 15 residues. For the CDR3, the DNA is TGTGCCAGCAGTGGCCCAGGAGGGCCGCAGGAGACCCAGTACTTC. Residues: CASSGPGGPQETQYF. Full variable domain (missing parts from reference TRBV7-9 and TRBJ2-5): DTGVSQNPRHKITKRGQNVTFRCDPISEHNRLYWYRQTLGQGPEFLTYFQNEAQLEKSRLLSDRFSAERPKGSFSTLEIQRTEQGDSAMYLCASSGPGGPQETQYFGPGTRLLVL.

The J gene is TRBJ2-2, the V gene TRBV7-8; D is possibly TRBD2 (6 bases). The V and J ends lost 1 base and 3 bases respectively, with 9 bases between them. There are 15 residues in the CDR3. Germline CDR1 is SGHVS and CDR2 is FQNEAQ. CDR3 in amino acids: CASSLGAGHTGELFF. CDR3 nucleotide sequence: TGTGCCAGCAGCTTAGGGGCGGGACACACCGGGGAGCTGTTTTTT.

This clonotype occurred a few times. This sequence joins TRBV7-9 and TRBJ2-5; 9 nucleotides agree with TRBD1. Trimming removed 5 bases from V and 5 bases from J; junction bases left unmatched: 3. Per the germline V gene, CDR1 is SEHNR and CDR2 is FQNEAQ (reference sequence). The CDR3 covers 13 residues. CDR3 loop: CASSLTGGETQYF. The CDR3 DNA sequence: TGTGCCAGCAGCCTGACAGGGGGGGAGACCCAGTACTTC.

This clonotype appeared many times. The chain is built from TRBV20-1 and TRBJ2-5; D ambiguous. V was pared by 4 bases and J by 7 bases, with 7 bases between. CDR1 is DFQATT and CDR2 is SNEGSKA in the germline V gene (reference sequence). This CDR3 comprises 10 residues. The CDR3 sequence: CSATTVTQYF. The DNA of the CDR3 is TGCAGTGCTACGACGGTGACCCAGTACTTC.

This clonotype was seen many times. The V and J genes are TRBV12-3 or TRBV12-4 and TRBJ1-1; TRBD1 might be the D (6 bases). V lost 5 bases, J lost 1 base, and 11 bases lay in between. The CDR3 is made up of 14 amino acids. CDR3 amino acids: CASSRQAPNTEAFF. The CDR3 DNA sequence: TGTGCCAGCAGTCGACAGGCACCGAACACTGAAGCTTTCTTT.

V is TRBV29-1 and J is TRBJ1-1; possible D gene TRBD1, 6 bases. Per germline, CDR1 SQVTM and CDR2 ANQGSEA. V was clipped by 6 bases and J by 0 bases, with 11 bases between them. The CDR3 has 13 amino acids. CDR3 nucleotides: TGCAGCGTAGTCGGACAGCTGAACACTGAAGCTTTCTTT. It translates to CSVVGQLNTEAFF.

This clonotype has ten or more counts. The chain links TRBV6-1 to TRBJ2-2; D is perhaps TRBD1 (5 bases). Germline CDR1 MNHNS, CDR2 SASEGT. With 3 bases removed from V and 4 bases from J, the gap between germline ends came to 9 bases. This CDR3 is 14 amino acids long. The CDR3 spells CASSEGLGTGELFF. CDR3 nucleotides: TGTGCCAGCAGTGAGGGGCTTGGCACCGGGGAGCTGTTTTTT.

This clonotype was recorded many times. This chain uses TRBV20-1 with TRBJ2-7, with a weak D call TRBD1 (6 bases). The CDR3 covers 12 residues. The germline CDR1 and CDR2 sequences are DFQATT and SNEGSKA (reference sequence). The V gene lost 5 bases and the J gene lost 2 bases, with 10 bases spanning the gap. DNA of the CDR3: TGCAGTGCTGGGACACAAACCTACGAGCAGTACTTC. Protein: CSAGTQTYEQYF.

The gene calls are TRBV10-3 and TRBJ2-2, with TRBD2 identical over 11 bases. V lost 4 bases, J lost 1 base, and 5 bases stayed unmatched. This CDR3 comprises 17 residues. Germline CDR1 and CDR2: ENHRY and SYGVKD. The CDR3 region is CAISVPSGRRNTGELFF. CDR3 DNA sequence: TGTGCCATCAGTGTCCCTAGCGGGAGGAGGAACACCGGGGAGCTGTTTTTT.

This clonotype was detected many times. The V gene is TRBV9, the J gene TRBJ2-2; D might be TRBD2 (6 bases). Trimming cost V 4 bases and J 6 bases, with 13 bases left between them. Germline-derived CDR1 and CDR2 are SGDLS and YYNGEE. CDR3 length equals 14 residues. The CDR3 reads CASSPQDYPGELFF. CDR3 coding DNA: TGTGCCAGCAGCCCTCAGGACTATCCCGGGGAGCTGTTTTTT.

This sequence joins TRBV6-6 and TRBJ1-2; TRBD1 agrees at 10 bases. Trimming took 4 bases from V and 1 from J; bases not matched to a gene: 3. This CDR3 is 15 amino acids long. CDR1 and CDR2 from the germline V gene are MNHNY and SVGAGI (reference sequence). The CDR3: CASSWGTGVNYGYTF. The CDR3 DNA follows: TGTGCCAGCAGTTGGGGGACAGGGGTTAACTATGGCTACACCTTC.

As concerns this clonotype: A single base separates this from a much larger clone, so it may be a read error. The DNA of the CDR3 is TGTGCCAGCAGGGTGGGACAGAACACCGGGGAGCTGTTTTTT. Protein sequence: CASRVGQNTGELFF. The genes are TRBV6-6 and TRBJ2-2; TRBD1 is a possible D gene (6 bases). V lost 6 bases to trimming and J lost 1 base, with 9 bases between them. Germline values: CDR1 MNHNY, CDR2 SVGAGI (reference sequence). This CDR3 is 14 amino acids long.

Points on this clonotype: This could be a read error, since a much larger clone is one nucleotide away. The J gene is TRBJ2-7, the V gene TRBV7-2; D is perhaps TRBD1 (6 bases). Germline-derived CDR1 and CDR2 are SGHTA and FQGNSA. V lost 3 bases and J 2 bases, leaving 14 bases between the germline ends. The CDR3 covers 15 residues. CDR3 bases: TGTGCCAGCAGCTTTAATCGGGACACCCCCTACGAGCAGTACTTC. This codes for CASSFNRDTPYEQYF.

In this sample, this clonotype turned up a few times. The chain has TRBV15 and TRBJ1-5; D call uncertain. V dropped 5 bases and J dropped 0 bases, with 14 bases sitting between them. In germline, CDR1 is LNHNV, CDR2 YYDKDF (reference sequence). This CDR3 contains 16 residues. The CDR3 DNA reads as TGTGCCACCAGCCCCACGAAGTCGGGTAGCAATCAGCCCCAGCATTTT. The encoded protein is CATSPTKSGSNQPQHF.

The CDR3, as DNA: TGTGCCACCAGCACACAGGGGGCGGCAGATACGCAGTATTTT. The encoded protein is CATSTQGAADTQYF. This chain joins TRBV15 and TRBJ2-3, with TRBD1 matching 9 bases. In germline, CDR1 is LNHNV, CDR2 YYDKDF (reference sequence). Losses at the gene ends were 4 bases for V and 4 bases for J; bases not matched to a gene: 3. The CDR3 is 14 residues long.